These 25 T cell receptor beta chains were all obtained from the same sample, sequenced in a study of blood T cell repertoires in COVID-19. Clones were read by immunoSEQ multiplex PCR, and TCRdb kept only the in-frame ones, dropping some. Of about 100,000 clones detected, 70% to 90% appear once; the ten largest clones hold under 15%. The material sequenced was peripheral blood. The receptors derive from a man aged 50-60 years with active or convalescent COVID-19.

This chain connects TRBV12-2 to TRBJ2-7; the table's D call, TRBD1, was not checked against the DNA. TRBV12-2 is reported as a pseudogene. This CDR3 is built from 13 residues. Here the CDR3 reads CASRLQGSYEQYF. The CDR3 DNA follows: TGTGCAAGTCGCTTACAGGGGTCCTACGAGCAGTACTTC.

CDR3 region: CASSRIGVSGYNEQFF. The CDR3 nucleotides read TGTGCCAGCAGCAGGATCGGTGTTAGCGGATACAATGAGCAGTTCTTC. The chain has TRBV28 and TRBJ2-1, with D possibly TRBD2 on 6 matching bases. Looked up from germline, CDR1 is MDHEN and CDR2 is SYDVKM. Trimming removed 6 bases from V and 4 bases from J, with 19 bases in between. The CDR3 spans 16 residues. Full variable domain (rest looked up from reference TRBV28 and TRBJ2-1): DVKVTQSSRYLVKRTGEKVFLECVQDMDHENMFWYRQDPGLGLRLIYFSYDVKMKEKGDIPEGYSVSREKKERFSLILESASTNQTSMYLCASSRIGVSGYNEQFFGPGTRLTVL.

This clone was seen a single time. The chain combines TRBV29-1 with TRBJ2-7; weak D call: TRBD1 (5 bases). The CDR3 spans 12 residues. V was pared by 5 bases and J by 3 bases, with 11 bases between. Germline CDR1 SQVTM, CDR2 ANQGSEA. CDR3 in amino acids: CSVRTRGYEQYF. As DNA, the CDR3 is TGCAGCGTTCGGACAAGGGGCTACGAGCAGTACTTC.

The V call is TRBV11-2, the J call TRBJ2-1; 11 nucleotides match TRBD2. Germline V gene lookup returns CDR1 SGHAT and CDR2 FQNNGV. The V and J ends lost 5 bases and 0 bases, in that order; junction bases with no gene match: 6. The CDR3 runs to 17 residues. CDR3 loop: CASSARLAGGSYNEQFF. CDR3 nucleotide sequence: TGTGCCAGCAGCGCCCGTCTAGCGGGAGGCTCCTACAATGAGCAGTTCTTC.

This clone was recorded a few times. V usage is TRBV7-8 and J usage is TRBJ1-2; D unclear. The ends were cut back, 0 bases at V and 2 bases at J, with 7 bases in the middle. This CDR3 has 14 amino acids. The germline CDR1 and CDR2 sequences are SGHVS and FQNEAQ. The CDR3 reads CASSLALLNYGYTF. In nucleotides, the CDR3 is TGTGCCAGCAGCTTAGCGTTATTAAACTATGGCTACACCTTC.

The V call is TRBV10-1, the J call TRBJ2-7; D not certain. The CDR3 covers 15 residues. V lost 1 base and J 5 bases, leaving 15 bases between the germline ends. Per the germline V gene, CDR1 is WNHNN and CDR2 is SYGVQD (reference sequence). CDR3 region: CASSEWARIADEQYF. CDR3 DNA: TGCGCCAGCAGTGAGTGGGCCCGAATTGCTGACGAGCAGTACTTC.

This clone was picked up a small number of times. V and J are TRBV18 and TRBJ1-1, with D possibly being TRBD1 (6 bases). Germline V gives CDR1 KGHSH, CDR2 LQKENI. The CDR3 runs 13 residues. V shed 4 bases and J shed 3 bases, with 9 bases lying between them. CDR3 nucleotide sequence: TGTGCCAGCTCACACAGGGTCGACACTGAAGCTTTCTTT. It encodes CASSHRVDTEAFF.

V usage is TRBV5-5 and J usage is TRBJ1-6; D possibly corresponds to TRBD1 (6 bases). Trimming took 5 bases from V and 3 from J, leaving 15 bases between them. Germline CDR1 is SGHKS and CDR2 is YYEKEE (reference sequence). CDR3 length equals 16 residues. CDR3 DNA: TGTGCCAGCAGACCTACTGACAGGAGCTATAATTCACCCCTCCACTTT. It yields the protein CASRPTDRSYNSPLHF. Combining the CDR3 with reference TRBV5-5 and TRBJ1-6 gives the whole variable domain DAGVTQSPTHLIKTRGQQVTLRCSPISGHKSVSWYQQVLGQGPQFIFQYYEKEERGRGNFPDRFSARQFPNYSSELNVNALLLGDSALYLCASRPTDRSYNSPLHFGNGTRLTVT.

The chain is built from TRBV9 and TRBJ2-3; D is possibly TRBD1 (5 bases). CDR1 SGDLS and CDR2 YYNGEE come from the germline V gene. The CDR3 length is 11 residues. V lost 2 bases to trimming and J lost 8 bases, with 6 bases between them. The CDR3 sequence: CASSVDSTQYF. DNA of the CDR3: TGTGCCAGCAGCGTCGACAGTACGCAGTATTTT. The entire variable domain, with the rest obtained from reference TRBV9 and TRBJ2-3, is as follows: DSGVTQTPKHLITATGQRVTLRCSPRSGDLSVYWYQQSLDQGLQFLIQYYNGEERAKGNILERFSAQQFPDLHSELNLSSLELGDSALYFCASSVDSTQYFGPGTRLTVL.

The CDR3 protein is CASSSGTGFFTDTQYF. CDR3 bases: TGTGCCAGCAGTTCCGGGACAGGGTTCTTCACAGATACGCAGTATTTT. The rearrangement uses TRBV27 and TRBJ2-3; 9 bases fit TRBD1. V dropped 4 bases and J dropped 2; count of bases not matched to a gene: 7. Per germline, CDR1 MNHEY and CDR2 SMNVEV (reference sequence). CDR3 length: 16 amino acids.

The V call is TRBV4-1, the J call TRBJ1-5; D is possibly TRBD1 (6 bases). V lost 1 base to trimming and J lost 4 bases, with 17 bases between them. Germline values: CDR1 MGHRA, CDR2 YSYEKL. There are 17 residues in the CDR3. CDR3 in DNA: TGCGCCAGCAGCCAAGGGACAGCCACCAAGGGGAATCAGCCCCAGCATTTT. Translating gives CASSQGTATKGNQPQHF.

The chain couples TRBV6-1 to TRBJ1-3; D is undetermined. The CDR3 length is 14 residues. Trimming pared 3 bases from V and 0 bases from J, leaving 6 bases between. Germline V gene data show CDR1 as MNHNS and CDR2 as SASEGT. CDR3 residues: CASSDRYSGNTIYF. CDR3 DNA sequence: TGTGCCAGCAGTGACAGGTACTCTGGAAACACCATATATTTT.

V is TRBV28 and J is TRBJ2-2, with D possibly matching TRBD2 (7 bases). The CDR3 sequence is 13 residues long. Germline-derived CDR1 and CDR2 are MDHEN and SYDVKM. V was trimmed by 7 bases and J by 5 bases, leaving 11 bases between them. CDR3 region: CASTGGWTGELFF. The CDR3 bases are TGTGCCAGCACGGGGGGCTGGACCGGGGAGCTGTTTTTT.

The V and J genes are TRBV4-1 and TRBJ2-1, with unresolved D. Trimming cost V 4 bases and J 3 bases, with 16 bases left between them. In germline, CDR1 is MGHRA, CDR2 YSYEKL. The CDR3 runs to 16 residues. CDR3 DNA: TGCGCCAGCAGCCTCCTTGGGCGCAGCAACTACAATGAGCAGTTCTTC. This encodes CASSLLGRSNYNEQFF.

The J gene is TRBJ2-5, the V gene TRBV5-1; 12 nucleotides line up with TRBD1. Trimming took 4 bases from V and 4 from J; bases not matched to a gene: 11. Germline lookup yields CDR1 SGHRS and CDR2 YFSETQ. This CDR3 region has 17 residues. The CDR3 sequence: CASSLNPGTGGAETQYF. Here the CDR3 DNA reads TGCGCCAGCAGCCTAAACCCCGGGACAGGGGGCGCAGAGACCCAGTACTTC.

The gene calls are TRBV14 and TRBJ1-3; D might be TRBD1 (5 bases). Trimming took off 4 bases at V and 2 bases at J, with 15 bases between the two ends. This CDR3 comprises 16 residues. The germline gives CDR1 SGHDN, CDR2 FVKESK. The CDR3 region is CASSPYRRPAGNTIYF. The CDR3 coding sequence is TGTGCCAGCAGCCCCTACAGGCGCCCGGCTGGAAACACCATATATTTT.

V and J are TRBV18 and TRBJ2-1; TRBD2 aligns across 10 bases. This CDR3 is 16 amino acids long. The germline V gene encodes CDR1 KGHSH and CDR2 LQKENI. J lost 9 bases, V lost 0 bases, and 8 bases had no gene match. CDR3 in amino acids: CASSPPSASGSSEQFF. In nucleotides, the CDR3 is TGTGCCAGCTCACCACCGTCAGCTAGCGGGAGTTCTGAGCAGTTCTTC.

The chain couples TRBV19 to TRBJ2-6; 7 nucleotides match TRBD1. There are 16 residues in the CDR3. After removal of 5 bases from V and 1 base from J, the junction contained 5 bases not matched to a gene. Germline values: CDR1 LNHDA, CDR2 SQIVND (reference sequence). CDR3 residues: CASSWLGQSGANVLTF. CDR3 nucleotides: TGTGCCAGTAGTTGGTTGGGACAGTCTGGGGCCAACGTCCTGACTTTC.

This chain links TRBV6-1 with TRBJ1-2; a possible D gene is TRBD1 (5 bases). V gave up 2 bases and J gave up 1 base, with 14 bases separating them. The CDR3 extends over 16 amino acids. CDR1 MNHNS and CDR2 SASEGT come from the germline V gene. CDR3 bases: TGTGCCAGCAGTGAAATAGGCGGGGGGGGTAACTATGGCTACACCTTC. Translated: CASSEIGGGGNYGYTF.

This clone appeared a single time. This chain uses TRBV5-1 with TRBJ2-2, with TRBD1 matching over 9 bases. Germline V gives CDR1 SGHRS, CDR2 YFSETQ. Unmatched junction bases numbered 2, after V lost 2 bases and J lost 6 bases. The CDR3 contains 14 residues. CDR3 amino acids: CASSFRQGAGELFF. DNA for the CDR3: TGCGCCAGCAGCTTTAGACAGGGGGCCGGGGAGCTGTTTTTT. The whole variable domain, filled in from reference TRBV5-1 and TRBJ2-2, reads KAGVTQTPRYLIKTRGQQVTLSCSPISGHRSVSWYQQTPGQGLQFLFEYFSETQRNKGNFPGRFSGRQFSNSRSEMNVSTLELGDSALYLCASSFRQGAGELFFGEGSRLTVL.

The V gene is TRBV2, the J gene TRBJ2-1; TRBD2 aligns across 7 bases. This CDR3 contains 12 residues. Losses at the gene ends were 2 bases for V and 10 bases for J; bases not matched to a gene: 2. CDR1 is SNHLY, CDR2 FYNNEI, per germline. In DNA, the CDR3 is TGTGCCAGCAGTGAATGGCGGGGGGAGCAGTTCTTC. Protein: CASSEWRGEQFF.

CDR3 in DNA: TGTGCCAGCAGCCAGCAACAGGATTCACCCCTCCACTTT. It translates to CASSQQQDSPLHF. The genes are TRBV3-1 (or the pseudogene TRBV3-2) and TRBJ1-6, with a weak D call TRBD1 (5 bases). Germline loops: CDR1 LGHDT, CDR2 YNNKEL (reference sequence). The CDR3 is 13 residues long. Between the trimmed V and J ends, which lost 3 bases and 8 bases, there was a span of 8 bases.

The chain carries TRBV6-5 and TRBJ1-1; no definite D call. V was clipped by 11 bases and J by 0 bases, with 13 bases between them. This CDR3 spans 13 amino acids. CDR1 is MNHEY and CDR2 is SVGAGI in the germline V gene. The CDR3 DNA reads as TGTGCCGCGCACCAGACTTTGAACACTGAAGCTTTCTTT. It yields the protein CAAHQTLNTEAFF.

The chain uses TRBV6-2 or TRBV6-3 and TRBJ2-7; 8 bases fit TRBD2. This CDR3 comprises 16 residues. The V and J ends lost 6 bases and 5 bases, in that order; junction bases with no gene match: 15. Germline assignment: CDR1 MNHEY and CDR2 SVGEGT. CDR3 protein: CASSAVRGGRIHEQYF. CDR3 DNA sequence: TGTGCCAGCAGCGCAGTGCGGGGCGGGAGGATCCACGAGCAGTACTTC.

This rearrangement joins TRBV10-1 to TRBJ2-1, with TRBD1 matching 9 bases. With V trimmed by 6 bases and J by 8 bases, 5 bases remained unmatched. The length of the CDR3 is 13 residues. Germline assignment: CDR1 WNHNN and CDR2 SYGVQD (reference sequence). The CDR3 bases are TGCGCCAGCAGGGGGACAGGGACCGATGAGCAGTTCTTC. Residues: CASRGTGTDEQFF.